This TCR beta chain emerged from a study of T cells in Graves' hyperthyroidism and ophthalmopathy. Exclusion criteria comprised uncontrolled infection, other autoimmune disease, pregnancy or lactation. The CDR3 spans 16 residues. CDR1 is MRHNA, CDR2 SNTAGT, per germline. V dropped 0 bases and J dropped 4 bases, with 15 bases sitting between them. This clonotype was seen many times. Amplification targeted TCR beta CDR3 regions from RNA transcripts. HTBI primers were employed in a first-round RT-PCR of the TCR CDR3. TCRdb re-called the multiplex PCR reads with MiXCR, one entry per CDR3 protein. The table includes approximately 380,000 distinct CDR3 sequences, about a fifth detected once.

Input material: blood. This receptor was obtained from a woman between 18 and 29 years old with Graves' hyperthyroidism. This chain connects TRBV6-4 to TRBJ2-5, with D possibly called TRBD1 or TRBD2 (5 bases each). The CDR3 nucleotides read TGTGCCAGCAGTGACTCGATGCGACGGGGCGCAGAGACCCAGTACTTC. Translating gives CASSDSMRRGAETQYF.